This T cell receptor (beta chain) derives from a study of CD8 T cells in Susac syndrome. The study sequenced TCR beta in blood CD8+ and CD4+ T cells. The controls were healthy donors who were matched for age and sex. FACS enriched CD8+ TEMRA cells, while bulk CD8+ and CD4+ were negatively isolated. Random-hexamer reverse transcription was applied to about 0.45 to 1 ug RNA. One entry per CDR3 protein, called by TCRdb with MiXCR from the immunoSEQ multiplex PCR reads. Among around 190,000 distinct CDR3 sequences, 90% to 95% were seen once, and the ten largest hold 0.1%. V lost 5 bases and J 6 bases, leaving 17 bases between the germline ends. There are 16 residues in the CDR3. Germline assignment: CDR1 MNHNS and CDR2 SASEGT.

The receptor was derived from a human donor in good health. The sample consisted of CD4+ T cells from PBMCs. This sequence joins TRBV6-1 and TRBJ1-6; D not resolved. The CDR3: CASSTPLRVPNSPLHF. CDR3 bases: TGTGCCAGCAGTACACCCCTGAGGGTTCCTAATTCACCCCTCCACTTT.